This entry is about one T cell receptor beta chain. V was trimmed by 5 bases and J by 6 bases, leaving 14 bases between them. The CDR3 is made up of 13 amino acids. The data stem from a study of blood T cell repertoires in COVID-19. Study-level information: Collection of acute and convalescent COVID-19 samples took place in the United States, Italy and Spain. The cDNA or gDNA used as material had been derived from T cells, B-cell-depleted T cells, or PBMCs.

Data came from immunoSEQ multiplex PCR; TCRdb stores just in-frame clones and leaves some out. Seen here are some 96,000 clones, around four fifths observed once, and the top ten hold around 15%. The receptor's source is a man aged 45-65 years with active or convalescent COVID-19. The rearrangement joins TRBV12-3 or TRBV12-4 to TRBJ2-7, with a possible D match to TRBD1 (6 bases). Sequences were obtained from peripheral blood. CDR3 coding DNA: TGTGCCAGCAGTAAGGGACACCTAGGCGAGCAGTACTTC. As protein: CASSKGHLGEQYF.